A single sample gave rise to the 22 T cell receptor beta chains below, sequenced in a study of blood T cell repertoires in COVID-19 (dated by TCRdb to between 2020 and 2021). Preparation of the library involved the immunoSEQ multiplex PCR assay. TCRdb re-hosts the immuneACCESS table, in-frame sequences only. Its copies lack some clones; in the studies checked, an unresolved V gene accounts for under half of them, and the cause for the rest is not known. This sample gives under 350,000 clones in total; 80% to 90% of them show up just once. Clones ranked in the top ten supply approximately 4.6% of the sample. The material sequenced was PBMCs or T cells enriched from blood (not recorded which). The source of these receptors is a middle-aged woman with acute COVID-19.

The chain combines TRBV28 with TRBJ1-5, with a weak D call TRBD1 (5 bases). The V gene lost 1 base and the J gene lost 6 bases, with 10 bases spanning the gap. The germline CDR1 and CDR2 sequences are MDHEN and SYDVKM. There are 14 residues in the CDR3. The CDR3 DNA is TGTGCCAGCAGTTTATACGGCAGGGCTCAGCCCCAGCATTTT. It is translated as CASSLYGRAQPQHF.

The chain links TRBV7-9 to TRBJ2-1; weak D call: TRBD2 (6 bases). Looked up from germline, CDR1 is SEHNR and CDR2 is FQNEAQ (reference sequence). CDR3 length: 14 amino acids. Trimming took off 1 base at V and 8 bases at J, with 12 bases between the two ends. The CDR3: CASSLEASVDEQFF. CDR3 nucleotide sequence: TGTGCCAGCAGCTTAGAGGCTAGCGTGGATGAGCAGTTCTTC. The full variable domain, rest sourced from reference TRBV7-9 and TRBJ2-1, is DTGVSQNPRHKITKRGQNVTFRCDPISEHNRLYWYRQTLGQGPEFLTYFQNEAQLEKSRLLSDRFSAERPKGSFSTLEIQRTEQGDSAMYLCASSLEASVDEQFFGPGTRLTVL.

The CDR3 spells CASSPPGLAGVVYEQFF. DNA for the CDR3: TGTGCCAGCAGCCCACCAGGACTAGCGGGAGTGGTCTATGAGCAGTTCTTC. The chain couples TRBV11-2 to TRBJ2-1; 13 nucleotides match TRBD2. V was pared by 5 bases and J by 8 bases, with 12 bases of the junction left unmatched. Germline lookup yields CDR1 SGHAT and CDR2 FQNNGV. The CDR3 is 17 amino acids.

The chain recombines TRBV27 with TRBJ1-2, with 8 bases lining up with TRBD1. V lost 2 bases to trimming and J lost 3 bases; unmatched junction nucleotides: 2. The CDR3 runs to 14 residues. CDR1 is MNHEY and CDR2 is SMNVEV in the germline V gene (reference sequence). CDR3 protein: CASSLGGQDYGYTF. CDR3 nucleotides: TGTGCCAGCAGTTTAGGGGGACAGGACTATGGCTACACCTTC.

The chain links TRBV19 to TRBJ2-1; 7 nucleotides line up with TRBD2. The CDR3 contains 16 residues. In germline, CDR1 is LNHDA, CDR2 SQIVND (reference sequence). J lost 4 bases, V lost 1 base, and 7 bases had no gene match. The CDR3 DNA reads as TGTGCCAGTAGTATAGGGCCTAGCGGAGGATACAATGAGCAGTTCTTC. Its translation is CASSIGPSGGYNEQFF. Based on the CDR3 plus reference TRBV19 and TRBJ2-1, the full variable domain is DGGITQSPKYLFRKEGQNVTLSCEQNLNHDAMYWYRQDPGQGLRLIYYSQIVNDFQKGDIAEGYSVSREKKESFPLTVTSAQKNPTAFYLCASSIGPSGGYNEQFFGPGTRLTVL.

The chain joins TRBV5-1 to TRBJ1-2; a weak D match, TRBD1 (5 bases). The V gene's germline CDR1 is SGHRS and CDR2 YFSETQ. V was clipped by 0 bases and J by 3 bases, with 9 bases between them. The CDR3 extends over 14 amino acids. The CDR3 here is CASSLGDRDYGYTF. The CDR3 DNA reads as TGCGCCAGCAGCTTGGGTGACAGAGACTATGGCTACACCTTC.

This chain links TRBV4-1 with TRBJ1-5; weak D call: TRBD1 (5 bases). The CDR3 runs to 15 residues. V was shortened by 1 base and J by 4 bases, with 11 bases between the two germline ends. Per the germline V gene, CDR1 is MGHRA and CDR2 is YSYEKL. As DNA, the CDR3 is TGCGCCAGCAGCCAAGCAGGGTATGGGAATCAGCCCCAGCATTTT. Residues: CASSQAGYGNQPQHF.

In DNA form, the CDR3 reads TGTGCCATCAGTGGGGGCTTAGGGGGTACTGAGAAAAACATTCAGTACTTC. Encoded protein: CAISGGLGGTEKNIQYF. V usage is TRBV10-3 and J usage is TRBJ2-4; D perhaps matches TRBD1 (6 bases). Germline V gives CDR1 ENHRY, CDR2 SYGVKD. The CDR3 has 17 amino acids. The V end was cut by 4 bases, the J end by 4 bases, with 20 bases between.

The chain joins TRBV5-1 to TRBJ2-7; the D gene is possibly TRBD2 (6 bases). CDR1 and CDR2 (germline): SGHRS, YFSETQ. This CDR3 is built from 13 residues. V was pared by 4 bases and J by 3 bases, with 11 bases between. The CDR3 sequence: CASSGGLNYEQYF. The CDR3 DNA reads TGCGCCAGCAGCGGGGGACTTAACTACGAGCAGTACTTC. Full variable domain (outside the CDR3, taken from reference TRBV5-1 and TRBJ2-7): KAGVTQTPRYLIKTRGQQVTLSCSPISGHRSVSWYQQTPGQGLQFLFEYFSETQRNKGNFPGRFSGRQFSNSRSEMNVSTLELGDSALYLCASSGGLNYEQYFGPGTRLTVT.

The genes are TRBV19 and TRBJ1-3; D perhaps matches TRBD1 (5 bases). CDR1 is LNHDA, CDR2 SQIVND, per germline (reference sequence). This CDR3 has 18 amino acids. The ends were cut back, 6 bases at V and 4 bases at J, with 25 bases in the middle. The CDR3 is CASSNLGGALPSGNTIYF. Here the CDR3 DNA reads TGTGCCAGTAGCAATCTCGGCGGGGCGCTCCCATCCGGAAACACCATATATTTT.

CDR3 region: CASSQWGEGAKNPTGGYTF. The CDR3 DNA follows: TGCGCCAGCAGTCAATGGGGGGAAGGGGCAAAAAACCCTACGGGTGGCTACACCTTC. The rearrangement joins TRBV23-1 to TRBJ1-2, with TRBD1 as a possible D gene (5 bases). TRBV23-1 has ORF status, its function being uncertain. This CDR3 is built from 19 residues. V was shortened by 1 base and J by 7 bases, with 28 bases between the two germline ends.

In the case of this clone: A junction end diverges from the germline sequence, so it may reflect a read error. V gene TRBV7-2 combines with J gene TRBJ1-6; D not certain. This CDR3 region has 16 residues. Germline CDR1 reads SGHTA; CDR2 reads FQGNSA. The CDR3 nucleotides read TGTGCCAGCAAAGAACAGCCCCGGTTCTATAATTTACCCCTCCACTTT. Protein sequence: CASKEQPRFYNLPLHF.

This chain connects TRBV19 to TRBJ2-7; the match to TRBD1 covers 9 bases. V lost 5 bases and J lost 8; bases outside the gene matches: 13. From germline, CDR1 is LNHDA and CDR2 SQIVND (reference sequence). The CDR3 is made up of 15 amino acids. CDR3 region: CASSDSDRGLFKQYF. The CDR3 DNA is TGTGCCAGTAGTGATTCGGACAGGGGCCTCTTCAAGCAGTACTTC.

This sequence joins TRBV15 and TRBJ2-1, with 11 bases identical to TRBD2. Per the germline V gene, CDR1 is LNHNV and CDR2 is YYDKDF (reference sequence). V was pared by 0 bases and J by 3 bases, with 7 bases of the junction left unmatched. CDR3 length: 18 residues. The CDR3 DNA sequence: TGTGCCACCAGCAGAGATTCCGGGACTAGCGGTTACTACAATGAGCAGTTCTTC. Amino acid sequence: CATSRDSGTSGYYNEQFF.

The chain uses TRBV3-1 (or the pseudogene TRBV3-2) and TRBJ2-7; 10 bases map to TRBD1. Germline CDR1 LGHDT, CDR2 YNNKEL (reference sequence). The V gene end was trimmed by 2 bases and the J gene end by 3 bases; junction bases not matched to a gene: 7. The CDR3 has 16 residues. This chain's CDR3 is CASSQSWTGGIYEQYF. Written as DNA, the CDR3 is TGTGCCAGCAGCCAAAGCTGGACAGGGGGTATCTACGAGCAGTACTTC.

V usage is TRBV4-1 and J usage is TRBJ2-1; TRBD1 matches at 9 bases. Germline CDR1 and CDR2: MGHRA and YSYEKL. The CDR3 spans 17 residues. V shed 3 bases, J shed 1 base, and the junction held 7 bases outside the gene matches. The CDR3 nucleotides are TGCGCCAGCAGCCATGTAACAGGGGGCGCATCCTACAATGAGCAGTTCTTC. Translating it yields CASSHVTGGASYNEQFF.

A few counts support this clone. The chain carries TRBV7-7 and TRBJ2-7; 7 nucleotides agree with TRBD1. V trimming: 1 base; J trimming: 3 bases; junction bases outside the gene matches: 6. There are 15 residues in the CDR3. Germline CDR1 and CDR2: SSHAT and FNYEAQ (reference sequence). The CDR3 coding sequence is TGTGCCAGCAGCTTAGGTCATGGGACAGACTACGAGCAGTACTTC. Encoded protein: CASSLGHGTDYEQYF.

Points on this clone: The identical CDR3 is also encoded by other nucleotide sequences in the sample. This chain joins TRBV18 and TRBJ1-2; the D gene is possibly TRBD1 (5 bases). This CDR3 contains 13 residues. With 3 bases removed from V and 2 bases from J, the gap between germline ends came to 7 bases. Per germline, CDR1 KGHSH and CDR2 LQKENI. The CDR3 nucleotides read TGTGCCAGCTCACCTGACAGAAACTATGGCTACACCTTC. Translation: CASSPDRNYGYTF.

This clone appeared a single time. CDR3 DNA: TGTGCCAGCAGTTACAAGCGACAGTTCCATGAGCAGTTCTTC. It is translated as CASSYKRQFHEQFF. This chain connects TRBV6-5 to TRBJ2-1; D is possibly TRBD1 (5 bases). The CDR3 covers 14 residues. Trimming cost V 2 bases and J 8 bases, with 13 bases left between them. The V gene's germline CDR1 is MNHEY and CDR2 SVGAGI.

This chain connects TRBV7-2 to TRBJ1-5; perhaps TRBD1 as D (5 bases). The CDR3 runs to 14 residues. Germline V lookup: CDR1 SGHTA, CDR2 FQGNSA. V lost 4 bases and J lost 3, with 10 bases in between. CDR3 sequence reads: CASSSLRVNQPQHF. CDR3 coding DNA: TGTGCCAGCAGCTCGCTCAGGGTCAATCAGCCCCAGCATTTT. The full variable domain, rest sourced from reference TRBV7-2 and TRBJ1-5, is GAGVSQSPSNKVTEKGKDVELRCDPISGHTALYWYRQSLGQGLEFLIYFQGNSAPDKSGLPSDRFSAERTGGSVSTLTIQRTQQEDSAVYLCASSSLRVNQPQHFGDGTRLSIL.

In the case of this clone: At one end, the junction sequence differs from germline, possibly due to a read error. The chain has TRBV11-2 and TRBJ2-7; perhaps TRBD2 as D (6 bases). CDR3 length equals 13 residues. Germline CDR1 is SGHAT and CDR2 is FQNNGV. CDR3 sequence (DNA): TGTGCCAGCAGCTTAAACGGGCAAGCGGGCGTTCCATTC. It specifies CASSLNGQAGVPF.

This rearrangement joins TRBV20-1 to TRBJ1-3; D gene ambiguous. V was trimmed by 7 bases and J by 2 bases, leaving 6 bases between them. The CDR3 extends over 11 amino acids. Germline V gene sequence: CDR1 DFQATT, CDR2 SNEGSKA (reference sequence). CDR3 in DNA: TGCAGTGTCCCGGCTGGAAACACCATATATTTT. Its protein is CSVPAGNTIYF.